The 16 T cell receptor beta chains below were found in one sample sequenced in a study of response to subunit inactivated influenza vaccine. From the RT-PCR reads, TCRdb called clonotypes with MiXCR, one entry per CDR3 protein. The data contain 450,000 to 600,000 distinct CDR3 sequences, around 7.7% of them singletons. Sequenced here: PBMCs from blood, sampled around 25 months after vaccination. Source of these receptors: a man aged 50-75 years who received an inactivated influenza vaccine.

This clonotype was detected many times. The chain employs TRBV3-1 and TRBJ1-1; D is undetermined. V lost 3 bases to trimming and J lost 2 bases, with 16 bases between them. CDR3 length equals 16 residues. Per the germline V gene, CDR1 is LGHDT and CDR2 is YNNKEL (reference sequence). The CDR3 region is CASSQIYTTGNTEAFF. DNA of the CDR3: TGTGCCAGCAGCCAGATATATACCACGGGCAACACTGAAGCTTTCTTT.

The genes are TRBV6-5 and TRBJ2-6; D unclear. The CDR3 extends over 16 amino acids. The germline V and J ends were trimmed by 2 bases and 0 bases, with 8 bases remaining between them. The germline V gene has CDR1 MNHEY and CDR2 SVGAGI. The CDR3, as DNA: TGTGCCAGCAGTTACCGGGTGACCTCTGGGGCCAACGTCCTGACTTTC. It specifies CASSYRVTSGANVLTF.

To note about this clonotype: At one end, the junction sequence differs from germline, possibly due to a read error. V usage is TRBV7-2 and J usage is TRBJ2-7; the D is unclear. CDR1 and CDR2 (germline): SGHTA, FQGNSA. This CDR3 has 15 residues. CDR3: CASSDGLANSYEKYF. The DNA of the CDR3 is TGTGCCAGCAGCGACGGCCTTGCCAACTCCTACGAGAAGTACTTC.

This clonotype was detected a few times. The chain is built from TRBV12-3 or TRBV12-4 and TRBJ1-1; a weak D match, TRBD1 (5 bases). Trimming took off 6 bases at V and 6 bases at J, with 14 bases between the two ends. This CDR3 region has 13 residues. The CDR3 protein is CASSPRQFPEAFF. CDR3 coding DNA: TGTGCCAGCAGCCCCCGACAGTTCCCTGAAGCTTTCTTT.

A few counts support this clonotype. The rearrangement uses TRBV7-2 and TRBJ2-1; no reliable D call. CDR1 is SGHTA, CDR2 FQGNSA, per germline. V was clipped by 4 bases and J by 6 bases, with 10 bases between them. This CDR3 region has 13 residues. The DNA of the CDR3 is TGTGCCAGCAGCTCGTACCTCCCCAATGAGCAGTTCTTC. Translating gives CASSSYLPNEQFF.

There are many counts of this clonotype. At one end, the junction sequence differs from germline, possibly due to a read error. The CDR3: CASSDNGISGKIF. The CDR3 coding sequence is TGTGCCAGCAGTGATAATGGGATCAGCGGGAAGATCTTC. This sequence joins TRBV2 and TRBJ2-1; the match to TRBD2 covers 7 bases. Germline V gene lookup returns CDR1 SNHLY and CDR2 FYNNEI. This CDR3 is 13 amino acids long.

At least ten counts were recorded for this clonotype. The chain couples TRBV29-1 to TRBJ2-1; 11 bases match TRBD2. Per germline, CDR1 SQVTM and CDR2 ANQGSEA. The CDR3 extends over 11 amino acids. The CDR3 reads CSSGRDNEQFF. DNA of the CDR3: TGCAGTAGCGGGAGGGACAATGAGCAGTTCTTC.

The genes are TRBV20-1 and TRBJ2-7; 10 positions match TRBD2. Germline CDR1 and CDR2: DFQATT and SNEGSKA (reference sequence). The CDR3 contains 14 residues. V trimming: 4 bases; J trimming: 3 bases; junction bases outside the gene matches: 6. In nucleotides, the CDR3 is TGCAGTGCTAATTCCCTAGCGGGGGACTACGAGCAGTACTTC. Its translation is CSANSLAGDYEQYF.

This clonotype was seen only a few times. The rearrangement joins TRBV20-1 to TRBJ2-5, with 9 nucleotides matching TRBD2. Germline-derived CDR1 and CDR2 are DFQATT and SNEGSKA (reference sequence). J was trimmed by 5 bases and V by 5 bases; bases with no gene match: 12. The CDR3 loop spans 15 amino acids. The CDR3 bases are TGCAGTGCTCATGGAGGCGGGGGGGCCCGGGAGACCCAGTACTTC. Residues: CSAHGGGGARETQYF.

There are a few counts of this clonotype. The V gene is TRBV20-1, the J gene TRBJ1-5; D is uncertain. The CDR3 loop spans 18 amino acids. Trimming took off 0 bases at V and 0 bases at J, with 18 bases between the two ends. Per germline, CDR1 DFQATT and CDR2 SNEGSKA (reference sequence). The CDR3 DNA reads as TGCAGTGCTAGAGATCGATTCGGGGAGACTTATAGCAATCAGCCCCAGCATTTT. It codes for CSARDRFGETYSNQPQHF.

Remarks on this clonotype: As the CDR3 is not closed by the conserved phenylalanine or tryptophan, this likely results from a read error. The chain uses TRBV9 and TRBJ1-3; D is ambiguous. The CDR3 is made up of 13 amino acids. Trimming removed 2 bases at V and 3 bases at J, with 6 bases between. From germline, CDR1 is SGDLS and CDR2 YYNGEE. CDR3 coding DNA: TGTGCCAGCAGCGTGGCAGGTGGAAACACCATATATCTT. This translates into CASSVAGGNTIYL.

The chain recombines TRBV5-1 with TRBJ1-2; D perhaps matches TRBD1 (6 bases). The CDR3 sequence is 14 residues long. V was clipped by 0 bases and J by 3 bases, with 9 bases between them. Germline V gives CDR1 SGHRS, CDR2 YFSETQ. This CDR3 reads CASSLETGYYGYTF. DNA of the CDR3: TGCGCCAGCAGCTTGGAAACAGGGTACTATGGCTACACCTTC.

This clonotype was seen ten or more times. The chain recombines TRBV4-2 with TRBJ2-7; 8 nucleotides align to TRBD1. Germline trimming cut 2 bases from V and 3 bases from J; bases unmatched to any gene: 6. The CDR3 is made up of 15 amino acids. CDR1 LGHNA and CDR2 YNFKEQ come from the germline V gene. Here the CDR3 reads CASSQTTGGFYEQYF. The CDR3 bases are TGTGCCAGCAGCCAAACAACAGGGGGATTCTACGAGCAGTACTTC.

DNA of the CDR3: TGTGCCAGCAGCCCCCGTTTGGCCACTGAAGCTTTCTTT. Encoded protein: CASSPRLATEAFF. This rearrangement joins TRBV7-9 to TRBJ1-1; the D is unclear. V lost 5 bases and J 4 bases, leaving 11 bases between the germline ends. Germline V gene lookup returns CDR1 SEHNR and CDR2 FQNEAQ (reference sequence). This CDR3 contains 13 residues.

There are many counts of this clonotype. V is TRBV4-1 and J is TRBJ2-5; the D gene could be TRBD1 or TRBD2 (6 bases each). Germline V lookup: CDR1 MGHRA, CDR2 YSYEKL. The V gene lost 4 bases and the J gene lost 4 bases, with 19 bases spanning the gap. This CDR3 has 16 amino acids. The CDR3 protein is CASSREYRVGGETQYF. The CDR3 DNA sequence: TGCGCCAGCAGCCGAGAATACAGGGTGGGGGGAGAGACCCAGTACTTC.

In its sample, this clonotype was seen many times. The chain carries TRBV20-1 and TRBJ2-2; 7 nucleotides line up with TRBD2. The CDR3 spans 15 residues. Per the germline V gene, CDR1 is DFQATT and CDR2 is SNEGSKA (reference sequence). V trimming: 4 bases; J trimming: 7 bases; junction bases outside the gene matches: 12. The CDR3 nucleotides are TGCAGTGCTACCGTGAACAGCGGGGCTGGCGGGGAGCTGTTTTTT. This translates into CSATVNSGAGGELFF.